This T cell receptor (beta chain) comes out of a study of shared clonotypes between healthy human individuals. TCRdb's table, derived via immunoSEQ multiplex PCR, lists solely in-frame clones and lacks some. The sample has about 1 million clones, about 80% seen once; the top ten hold approximately 0.56%. The V end lost 4 bases, the J end lost 1 base, and 12 bases lay between the germline ends. Germline V lookup: CDR1 SGHTA, CDR2 FQGTGA. This CDR3 is 15 amino acids long. The clonotype originates from a man aged 18 to 29 in good health. Some clones in this sample may be carry-over from other donors' samples. The specimen sequenced was memory CD4+ T cells from PBMCs. Subset indicated: CD45RA-negative fraction. This chain links TRBV7-3 with TRBJ2-3; a possible D gene is TRBD1 (6 bases). The CDR3 here is CASSSSRTGTDTQYF. The CDR3 coding sequence is TGTGCCAGCAGCTCCAGCCGGACAGGCACAGATACGCAGTATTTT.